Below, one T cell receptor beta chain is given with its context. This sample was included in a study of T cell changes during pregnancy in multiple sclerosis. Trimming cost V 4 bases and J 4 bases, with 20 bases left between them. The germline CDR1 and CDR2 sequences are SQVTM and ANQGSEA. The CDR3 consists of 16 residues. The protocol was immunoSEQ multiplex PCR, while the TCRdb copy is restricted to in-frame clones and leaves out a portion. The sample yields some 110,000 clones, about 89% seen once. Here the sequenced sample was peripheral blood, taken before pregnancy. This clonotype was sampled from a female donor with multiple sclerosis, enrolled in a pregnancy study. This chain uses TRBV29-1 with TRBJ2-1; TRBD1 is a possible D gene (6 bases). CDR3 region: CSVVSYDRHLYNEQFF. The CDR3 DNA reads TGCAGCGTTGTTTCCTACGACAGGCATCTTTACAATGAGCAGTTCTTC.